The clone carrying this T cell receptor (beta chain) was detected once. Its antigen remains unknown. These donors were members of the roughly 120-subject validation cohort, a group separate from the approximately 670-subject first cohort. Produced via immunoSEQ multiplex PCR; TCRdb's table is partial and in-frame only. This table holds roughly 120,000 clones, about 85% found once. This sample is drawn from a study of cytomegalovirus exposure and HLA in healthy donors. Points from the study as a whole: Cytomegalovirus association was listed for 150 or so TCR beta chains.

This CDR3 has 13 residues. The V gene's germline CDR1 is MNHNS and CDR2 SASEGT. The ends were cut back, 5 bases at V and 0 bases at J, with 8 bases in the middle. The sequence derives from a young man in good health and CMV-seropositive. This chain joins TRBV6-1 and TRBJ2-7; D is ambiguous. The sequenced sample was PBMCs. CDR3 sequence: CASSWQDSYEQYF. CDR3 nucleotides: TGTGCCAGCAGTTGGCAGGACTCCTACGAGCAGTACTTC.